The entry that follows covers one T cell receptor (beta chain) sequence. The record originates from a study of blood T cell repertoires in COVID-19. About the study: Acute and convalescent COVID-19 samples came from the United States, Italy and Spain. PBMCs, B-cell-depleted T cells, or T cells were the source of the cDNA or gDNA that made up the material.

Trimming cost V 4 bases and J 2 bases; bases outside gene matches: 13. Germline V gene lookup returns CDR1 SGDLS and CDR2 YYNGEE. The CDR3 spans 17 residues. As processed by the authors: The assay estimated nucleated cells by amplifying reference gene primers. Profiled with immunoSEQ multiplex PCR; TCRdb holds only in-frame clones, not every one. The D gene and trimming were derived from the DNA, and the V and J assignments and clone size from that table. The sample has approximately 80,000 clones, roughly 79% seen once. The V gene is TRBV9, the J gene TRBJ2-5, with 8 bases identical to TRBD2. The sequence was obtained from a human donor in a cohort sampled during active COVID-19. The sample comprised peripheral blood. This chain's CDR3 is CASSPGGGAVIQETQYF. CDR3 DNA sequence: TGTGCCAGCAGCCCGGGGGGGGGCGCGGTGATTCAAGAGACCCAGTACTTC.